A single sample gave rise to the 25 T cell receptor beta chains below, sequenced in a study of OX40 agonist ivuxolimab in advanced cancers. Produced via immunoSEQ multiplex PCR; TCRdb's table is partial and in-frame only. The sample lists about 82,000 clones; over 80% were seen once. The material was CD4+ or CD8+ T cells sorted from blood, obtained in a trial of the OX40 agonist ivuxolimab. These receptors were obtained from an adult with an advanced solid tumor such as melanoma, head and neck, liver or kidney cancer.

The chain recombines TRBV7-6 with TRBJ1-5; 7 nucleotides align to TRBD1. The germline CDR1 and CDR2 sequences are SGHVS and FNYEAQ. Trimming took 3 bases from V and 0 from J; bases not matched to a gene: 8. The CDR3 consists of 17 residues. The CDR3 is CASSLGDSRYSNQPQHF. In DNA, the CDR3 is TGTGCCAGCAGCTTGGGGGACAGTCGCTATAGCAATCAGCCCCAGCATTTT. Using reference TRBV7-6 and TRBJ1-5 for the parts outside the CDR3, the full variable domain is GAGVSQSPRYKVTKRGQDVALRCDPISGHVSLYWYRQALGQGPEFLTYFNYEAQQDKSGLPNDRFSAERPEGSISTLTIQRTEQRDSAMYRCASSLGDSRYSNQPQHFGDGTRLSIL.

The CDR3 region is CASTGGVQETQYF. As DNA, the CDR3 is TGTGCCAGCACCGGGGGGGTTCAAGAGACCCAGTACTTC. J is TRBJ2-5 and V is TRBV7-7, with TRBD2 matching 8 bases. Germline V gene data show CDR1 as SSHAT and CDR2 as FNYEAQ (reference sequence). The CDR3 runs 13 residues. V dropped 7 bases and J dropped 2; count of bases not matched to a gene: 3.

The chain employs TRBV5-6 and TRBJ1-2, with D possibly being TRBD1 (6 bases). The CDR3 has 15 residues. Germline CDR1 and CDR2: SGHDT and YYEEEE. V lost 1 base, J lost 0 bases, and 10 bases lay in between. CDR3 sequence: CASSLTGMANYGYTF. The CDR3 DNA sequence: TGTGCCAGCAGCTTGACAGGGATGGCTAACTATGGCTACACCTTC. Full variable domain (missing parts from reference TRBV5-6 and TRBJ1-2): DAGVTQSPTHLIKTRGQQVTLRCSPKSGHDTVSWYQQALGQGPQFIFQYYEEEERQRGNFPDRFSGHQFPNYSSELNVNALLLGDSALYLCASSLTGMANYGYTFGSGTRLTVV.

The V call is TRBV11-1, the J call TRBJ2-5, with D hard to call. The CDR3 has 15 residues. V was trimmed by 0 bases and J by 3 bases, leaving 11 bases between them. CDR1 and CDR2 from the germline V gene are SGHAT and FQDESV (reference sequence). The CDR3 DNA sequence: TGTGCCAGCAGCTTAGCGGGATTTACTGAAGAGACCCAGTACTTC. Its translation: CASSLAGFTEETQYF.

The chain couples TRBV2 to TRBJ1-2; D is undetermined. V lost 0 bases to trimming and J lost 1 base, with 12 bases between them. The germline V gene has CDR1 SNHLY and CDR2 FYNNEI. The CDR3 is 16 amino acids. As DNA, the CDR3 is TGTGCCAGCAGTGAAGCTCAAGGGCTGAGTAACTATGGCTACACCTTC. The encoded protein is CASSEAQGLSNYGYTF. The full variable domain, completed using reference TRBV2 and TRBJ1-2, is EPEVTQTPSHQVTQMGQEVILRCVPISNHLYFYWYRQILGQKVEFLVSFYNNEISEKSEIFDDQFSVERPDGSNFTLKIRSTKLEDSAMYFCASSEAQGLSNYGYTFGSGTRLTVV.

J is TRBJ2-7 and V is TRBV7-2; the D call may be TRBD1 or TRBD2 (5 bases each). Looked up from germline, CDR1 is SGHTA and CDR2 is FQGNSA. Trimming took 4 bases from V and 2 from J, leaving 12 bases between them. This CDR3 region has 14 residues. CDR3 in amino acids: CASSYRDDPYEQYF. The CDR3 coding sequence is TGTGCCAGCAGCTACCGGGACGACCCCTACGAGCAGTACTTC.

The sample holds a few counts of this clone. This chain uses TRBV5-4 with TRBJ1-1; 8 nucleotides match TRBD1. Trimming took 4 bases from V and 1 from J; bases not matched to a gene: 6. Germline V gene lookup returns CDR1 SGHNT and CDR2 YYREEE (reference sequence). The CDR3 length is 15 residues. Here the CDR3 DNA reads TGTGCCAGCAGCCTGCCGGACAGGGCGAACACTGAAGCTTTCTTT. This sequence encodes CASSLPDRANTEAFF.

V usage is TRBV10-3 and J usage is TRBJ2-7; TRBD1 or TRBD2 may be the D gene (5 bases each). From germline, CDR1 is ENHRY and CDR2 SYGVKD. The V gene lost 8 bases and the J gene lost 1 base, with 9 bases spanning the gap. This CDR3 is 12 amino acids long. CDR3 in DNA: TGTGCCATCCTGAGGGGATCCTACGAGCAGTACTTC. This sequence encodes CAILRGSYEQYF.

The chain has TRBV5-4 and TRBJ1-2, with 9 bases that match TRBD1. Per the germline V gene, CDR1 is SGHNT and CDR2 is YYREEE (reference sequence). This CDR3 region has 15 residues. Trimming at V came to 0 bases and at J to 6 bases, leaving 6 bases not matched to a gene. The CDR3 nucleotides read TGTGCCAGCAGCTTGGCCACAGGGGGCTTAGATGGCTACACCTTC. This encodes CASSLATGGLDGYTF.

The chain recombines TRBV7-9 with TRBJ2-7; D is possibly TRBD1 (6 bases). CDR3 size: 15 residues. The germline V gene encodes CDR1 SEHNR and CDR2 FQNEAQ (reference sequence). The germline V and J ends were trimmed by 3 bases and 0 bases, with 12 bases remaining between them. Here the CDR3 reads CASSFPRGVSYEQYF. CDR3 DNA: TGTGCCAGCAGCTTTCCCAGGGGTGTCTCCTACGAGCAGTACTTC.

The J gene is TRBJ2-3, the V gene TRBV7-5; whether TRBD1, the table's D call, matches the DNA was not checked. TRBV7-5 corresponds to a pseudogene. CDR3 length: 16 residues. The CDR3 region is CVRSLGQGIRTDTQYF. In DNA form, the CDR3 reads TGTGTCAGAAGCTTAGGTCAGGGAATACGGACAGATACGCAGTATTTT.

V usage is TRBV5-4 and J usage is TRBJ2-3; tentatively, D is TRBD1 or TRBD2 (6 bases each). The germline gives CDR1 SGHNT, CDR2 YYREEE (reference sequence). This CDR3 comprises 16 residues. The V and J ends lost 5 bases and 4 bases respectively, with 20 bases between them. The CDR3 loop reads CASRTLGGPRSDTQYF. The CDR3 DNA follows: TGTGCCAGCAGGACCTTAGGGGGGCCTAGATCAGATACGCAGTATTTT. Variable domain in full (rest from reference TRBV5-4 and TRBJ2-3): ETGVTQSPTHLIKTRGQQVTLRCSSQSGHNTVSWYQQALGQGPQFIFQYYREEENGRGNFPPRFSGLQFPNYSSELNVNALELDDSALYLCASRTLGGPRSDTQYFGPGTRLTVL.

This rearrangement joins TRBV5-6 to TRBJ1-1; D call uncertain. CDR1 and CDR2 (germline): SGHDT, YYEEEE. This CDR3 is 14 amino acids long. V dropped 7 bases and J dropped 1 base, with 14 bases sitting between them. The CDR3 coding sequence is TGTGCCAGCCTCCGGCGGCCGGGGAACACTGAAGCTTTCTTT. It encodes CASLRRPGNTEAFF.

V usage is TRBV4-2 and J usage is TRBJ2-7; D is possibly TRBD1 or TRBD2 (6 bases each). The V and J ends lost 1 base and 3 bases respectively, with 10 bases between them. The germline V gene encodes CDR1 LGHNA and CDR2 YNFKEQ. This CDR3 is built from 14 residues. The CDR3 loop is CASSQGGAYYEQYF. In nucleotides, the CDR3 is TGTGCCAGCAGCCAAGGGGGGGCCTACTACGAGCAGTACTTC.

The V call is TRBV10-3, the J call TRBJ1-2, with D possibly TRBD1 on 5 matching bases. Germline loops: CDR1 ENHRY, CDR2 SYGVKD. This CDR3 region has 14 residues. The V end was cut by 6 bases, the J end by 4 bases, with 15 bases between. CDR3 residues: CAISDTGGSYGYTF. The DNA for the CDR3 is TGTGCCATCAGCGATACTGGGGGATCCTATGGCTACACCTTC.

The chain employs TRBV27 and TRBJ2-5; no reliable D call. The CDR3 runs 13 residues. Trimming removed 6 bases at V and 2 bases at J, with 10 bases between. Germline CDR1 reads MNHEY; CDR2 reads SMNVEV (reference sequence). CDR3 coding DNA: TGTGCCAGCAGCTACGGGTCACAAGAGACCCAGTACTTC. Protein product: CASSYGSQETQYF.

This clone was found a few times. Distinct nucleotide sequences in the sample also encode this CDR3. The V and J genes are TRBV5-4 and TRBJ2-7; tentatively, D is TRBD1 (5 bases). Per germline, CDR1 SGHNT and CDR2 YYREEE (reference sequence). The CDR3 is 13 amino acids. Trimming pared 2 bases from V and 1 base from J, leaving 7 bases between. The CDR3: CASSFRQSYEQYF. The DNA for the CDR3 is TGTGCCAGCAGCTTCAGACAGTCCTACGAGCAGTACTTC.

Only one count was recorded for this clone. V gene TRBV6-6 combines with J gene TRBJ2-4; maybe TRBD2 (6 bases). Germline loops: CDR1 MNHNY, CDR2 SVGAGI (reference sequence). Between the trimmed V and J ends, which lost 0 bases and 10 bases, there was a span of 19 bases. This CDR3 is built from 16 residues. The CDR3 sequence: CASSYSTSGDPPIQYF. For the CDR3, the DNA is TGTGCCAGCAGTTACTCGACTTCGGGGGACCCACCGATTCAGTACTTC.

V and J are TRBV6-4 and TRBJ2-3; 9 nucleotides match TRBD2. V lost 0 bases and J lost 3; bases outside the gene matches: 4. This CDR3 spans 16 amino acids. CDR1 MRHNA and CDR2 SNTAGT come from the germline V gene. The CDR3 sequence is CASSDSFSGGTDTQYF. Written as DNA, the CDR3 is TGTGCCAGCAGTGACTCGTTTAGCGGGGGTACAGATACGCAGTATTTT.

This clone was observed a handful of times. V usage is TRBV7-8 and J usage is TRBJ1-2; 10 bases are shared with TRBD1. V shed 4 bases, J shed 4 bases, and the junction held 3 bases outside the gene matches. This CDR3 spans 14 amino acids. CDR1 is SGHVS, CDR2 FQNEAQ, per germline. The CDR3 sequence: CASSSGQGSYGYTF. CDR3 nucleotide sequence: TGTGCCAGCAGCTCGGGACAGGGGAGCTATGGCTACACCTTC.

V and J are TRBV27 and TRBJ2-5, with a possible D match to TRBD1 (5 bases). V was clipped by 4 bases and J by 5 bases, with 14 bases between them. Germline loops: CDR1 MNHEY, CDR2 SMNVEV (reference sequence). The CDR3 is made up of 14 amino acids. CDR3 sequence reads: CASSWGRGGETQYF. In DNA form, the CDR3 reads TGTGCCAGCAGTTGGGGTAGGGGTGGGGAGACCCAGTACTTC.

This chain connects TRBV5-4 to TRBJ1-2, with 8 bases that match TRBD1. This CDR3 comprises 16 residues. The germline V gene encodes CDR1 SGHNT and CDR2 YYREEE (reference sequence). V dropped 3 bases and J dropped 3; count of bases not matched to a gene: 10. In nucleotides, the CDR3 is TGTGCCAGCAGCTCGCGAAGACAGGGACAGGACTATGGCTACACCTTC. Translating gives CASSSRRQGQDYGYTF.

This clone was found a few times. The chain employs TRBV6-4 and TRBJ2-3; 10 bases are a match to TRBD1. The CDR3 extends over 14 amino acids. CDR1 and CDR2 from the germline V gene are MRHNA and SNTAGT. The V gene end was trimmed by 2 bases and the J gene end by 4 bases; junction bases not matched to a gene: 0. For the CDR3, the DNA is TGTGCCAGCAGTGACGGACAGGGGGCAGATACGCAGTATTTT. Protein product: CASSDGQGADTQYF.

The chain has TRBV6-6 and TRBJ1-1; D is unclear. The V and J ends lost 5 bases and 7 bases respectively, with 8 bases between them. This CDR3 contains 11 residues. Germline V CDR1 and CDR2: MNHNY, SVGAGI (reference sequence). This chain's CDR3 is CASSQVHEAFF. CDR3 sequence (DNA): TGTGCCAGCAGTCAGGTTCATGAAGCTTTCTTT.

The chain combines TRBV6-1 with TRBJ2-1; TRBD2 agrees at 10 bases. The CDR3 is made up of 15 amino acids. The junction had 5 bases not matched to a gene; V was cut back by 3 bases and J by 6 bases. The germline V gene encodes CDR1 MNHNS and CDR2 SASEGT. The CDR3 DNA reads TGTGCCAGCAGTGATCTAGCGGGGGCGATCAATGAGCAGTTCTTC. As protein: CASSDLAGAINEQFF.